The 5 T cell receptor beta chains below all came from one sample that was sequenced in a study of regulatory T cells in long-lasting Graves disease. Construction of TCR beta libraries relied on iRepertoire HTBI primers and on Arm-PCR targeting CDR3 regions. A single record per CDR3 protein comes from TCRdb applying MiXCR to the multiplex PCR reads. Of roughly 450,000 distinct CDR3 sequences listed, less than 25% are singletons. As for time point: persistent/refractory GD, antithyroid drugs over 5 years with positive TRAb. Extracted RNA from PBMCs served as the source of the TCR library. The material was peripheral blood mononuclear cells (PBMCs), obtained when the disease was refractory, from a patient treated with antithyroid drugs. These receptors were obtained from a female donor with Graves disease.

This clonotype was found many times. The chain links TRBV20-1 to TRBJ1-6; the match to TRBD1 covers 7 bases. Germline CDR1 reads DFQATT; CDR2 reads SNEGSKA (reference sequence). V shed 4 bases, J shed 7 bases, and the junction held 7 bases outside the gene matches. CDR3 length: 14 amino acids. The CDR3 is CSAKEGTVNSPLHF. The CDR3 DNA is TGCAGTGCTAAGGAGGGGACAGTCAATTCACCCCTCCACTTT.

This clonotype was seen at least ten times. The chain employs TRBV12-3 or TRBV12-4 and TRBJ1-5; D perhaps matches TRBD1 (6 bases). The germline V and J ends were trimmed by 5 bases and 5 bases, with 13 bases remaining between them. This CDR3 has 14 amino acids. CDR3 sequence (DNA): TGTGCCAGCAGTGAAGACAGGCGGGATCAGCCCCAGCATTTT. This encodes CASSEDRRDQPQHF.

V gene TRBV6-1 combines with J gene TRBJ2-2, with D perhaps matching TRBD2 (5 bases). With 7 bases removed from V and 2 bases from J, the gap between germline ends came to 17 bases. The germline CDR1 and CDR2 sequences are MNHNS and SASEGT. This CDR3 is 16 amino acids long. CDR3 protein: CASTTRSGLNTGELFF. CDR3 DNA sequence: TGTGCCAGCACCACACGGAGCGGACTCAACACCGGGGAGCTGTTTTTT.

This clonotype was seen repeatedly, ten times or more. The chain has TRBV2 and TRBJ1-1; TRBD1 matches 9 bases. Looked up from germline, CDR1 is SNHLY and CDR2 is FYNNEI. V lost 4 bases to trimming and J lost 6 bases; unmatched junction nucleotides: 3. The CDR3 length is 13 residues. CDR3 DNA sequence: TGTGCCAGCAGTGTGACAGGGGGGTCTGAAGCTTTCTTT. Its protein is CASSVTGGSEAFF.

The chain has TRBV7-8 and TRBJ2-5; 8 bases align to TRBD2. The J call may be faulty, since TRBJ2-1 better matches the DNA end. CDR3 length: 18 amino acids. Germline-derived CDR1 and CDR2 are SGHVS and FQNEAQ. CDR3 nucleotide sequence: TGTGCCAGCAGCCGAACCGTGAGCCGGGGGGGGCCTTTGGATGAGCAGTTCTTC. It translates to CASSRTVSRGGPLDEQFF.